Below, 23 T cell receptor beta chains from the same sample are listed, as sequenced in a study of shared clonotypes between healthy human individuals. CD8 cells regarded as naive lacked CD45RO, were positively chosen for CCR7, and omitted terminally differentiated effector memory CD45RA+ cells. The assay was immunoSEQ multiplex PCR, and TCRdb's table has in-frame clones only and misses some. The sample consists of about 2 million clones, about 95% of them appearing once. The sequenced material came from naive CD8+ T cells sorted from blood. The receptors were gathered from a man between 18 and 29 years old in good health.

This clone was observed a handful of times. The V gene is TRBV2, the J gene TRBJ2-2; D not certain. Germline V gives CDR1 SNHLY, CDR2 FYNNEI. CDR3 size: 13 residues. Deletions cut 4 bases from V and 6 bases from J, with 9 bases between. The CDR3 protein is CASSVVVSGELFF. The CDR3 DNA is TGTGCCAGCAGTGTCGTCGTATCCGGGGAGCTGTTTTTT. Complete variable domain (other parts from reference TRBV2 and TRBJ2-2): EPEVTQTPSHQVTQMGQEVILRCVPISNHLYFYWYRQILGQKVEFLVSFYNNEISEKSEIFDDQFSVERPDGSNFTLKIRSTKLEDSAMYFCASSVVVSGELFFGEGSRLTVL.

The V gene is TRBV7-9, the J gene TRBJ2-3; TRBD1 agrees at 9 bases. The CDR3 runs to 16 residues. Per the germline V gene, CDR1 is SEHNR and CDR2 is FQNEAQ (reference sequence). With 4 bases clipped from V and 6 bases from J, the junction kept 11 bases outside the gene matches. In DNA form, the CDR3 reads TGTGCCAGCAGCTACAGTCCCGGGACAGGGTCCGATACGCAGTATTTT. Its translation is CASSYSPGTGSDTQYF.

Regarding this clone: Other DNA sequences in the same sample also yield this CDR3. The chain links TRBV9 to TRBJ2-7; maybe TRBD2 (6 bases). The CDR3 has 14 amino acids. The ends were cut back, 2 bases at V and 3 bases at J, with 12 bases in the middle. Germline V gene data show CDR1 as SGDLS and CDR2 as YYNGEE. CDR3: CASSVRDSGYEQYF. As DNA, the CDR3 is TGTGCCAGCAGCGTCCGGGACTCGGGCTACGAGCAGTACTTC.

The J gene is TRBJ2-1, the V gene TRBV13; 13 nucleotides align to TRBD2. Germline assignment: CDR1 PRHDT and CDR2 FYEKMQ (reference sequence). The junction had 6 bases not matched to a gene; V was cut back by 4 bases and J by 6 bases. The CDR3 has 16 residues. The CDR3 region has the DNA TGTGCCAGCAGCTACAGGACTAGCGGGAGTTCCAATGAGCAGTTCTTC. Its protein is CASSYRTSGSSNEQFF.

The V call is TRBV5-6, the J call TRBJ1-2, with D possibly matching TRBD1 (5 bases). V lost 2 bases and J 4 bases, leaving 12 bases between the germline ends. The CDR3 has 14 amino acids. From germline, CDR1 is SGHDT and CDR2 YYEEEE. Written as DNA, the CDR3 is TGTGCCAGCAGCTTTAAGGGGCAGAGCTATGGCTACACCTTC. This encodes CASSFKGQSYGYTF.

The chain joins TRBV2 to TRBJ2-7; D is perhaps TRBD2 (5 bases). With 1 base removed from V and 2 bases from J, the gap between germline ends came to 6 bases. This CDR3 is 13 amino acids long. The germline V gene has CDR1 SNHLY and CDR2 FYNNEI. The CDR3: CASSEGGAYEQYF. The CDR3 DNA reads TGTGCCAGCAGTGAAGGGGGAGCCTACGAGCAGTACTTC. The entire variable domain, with the rest obtained from reference TRBV2 and TRBJ2-7, is as follows: EPEVTQTPSHQVTQMGQEVILRCVPISNHLYFYWYRQILGQKVEFLVSFYNNEISEKSEIFDDQFSVERPDGSNFTLKIRSTKLEDSAMYFCASSEGGAYEQYFGPGTRLTVT.

V and J are TRBV21-1 and TRBJ2-7; TRBD2 was called by the table and not checked on the DNA. TRBV21-1 is deemed a pseudogene. The length of the CDR3 is 16 residues. This CDR3 reads CASSKGGSGILYEQYF. In DNA form, the CDR3 reads TGTGCCAGCAGCAAGGGGGGTAGCGGGATCTTATACGAGCAGTACTTC.

The chain links TRBV19 to TRBJ1-1; TRBD1 agrees at 9 bases. The CDR3 is 14 amino acids. With V trimmed by 3 bases and J by 3 bases, 2 bases remained unmatched. Germline lookup yields CDR1 LNHDA and CDR2 SQIVND (reference sequence). In nucleotides, the CDR3 is TGTGCCAGTAGTATCGGGACAGGGCACACTGAAGCTTTCTTT. Translating gives CASSIGTGHTEAFF.

The rearrangement uses TRBV4-1 and TRBJ2-1, with 7 positions matching TRBD1. The CDR3 has 13 amino acids. CDR1 and CDR2 from the germline V gene are MGHRA and YSYEKL. Germline trimming cut 1 base from V and 13 bases from J; bases unmatched to any gene: 7. The CDR3 DNA is TGCGCCAGCAGCCAAGGGGGCGGACAGGATCAGTTCTTC. Protein product: CASSQGGGQDQFF.

The chain uses TRBV15 and TRBJ2-5; D perhaps matches TRBD1 (6 bases). This CDR3 region has 14 residues. V dropped 4 bases and J dropped 1 base, with 10 bases sitting between them. The germline V gene encodes CDR1 LNHNV and CDR2 YYDKDF (reference sequence). CDR3: CATSTGQSQETQYF. The CDR3, as DNA: TGTGCCACCAGCACAGGACAGTCCCAAGAGACCCAGTACTTC.

This rearrangement joins TRBV9 to TRBJ2-5; 7 nucleotides line up with TRBD2. Germline CDR1 SGDLS, CDR2 YYNGEE. The CDR3 is made up of 15 amino acids. The V and J ends lost 0 bases and 4 bases, in that order; junction bases with no gene match: 6. DNA for the CDR3: TGTGCCAGCAGCGTAGCGGGGGGACCAATAGAGACCCAGTACTTC. It is translated as CASSVAGGPIETQYF.

This rearrangement joins TRBV19 to TRBJ1-1; a possible D gene is TRBD1 (6 bases). Per the germline V gene, CDR1 is LNHDA and CDR2 is SQIVND (reference sequence). The length of the CDR3 is 11 residues. V was trimmed by 7 bases and J by 6 bases, leaving 9 bases between them. CDR3 nucleotides: TGTGCCAGTATAGGGGGTCCTGAAGCTTTCTTT. It specifies CASIGGPEAFF.

The gene calls are TRBV5-1 and TRBJ1-1; a weak D match, TRBD1 (5 bases). Germline assignment: CDR1 SGHRS and CDR2 YFSETQ. V was shortened by 3 bases and J by 4 bases, with 13 bases between the two germline ends. The CDR3 is 14 amino acids. The CDR3 DNA sequence: TGCGCCAGCAGCTGGACGGGGGAGACCACTGAAGCTTTCTTT. This gives the protein CASSWTGETTEAFF. Full variable domain (remainder filled in from reference TRBV5-1 and TRBJ1-1): KAGVTQTPRYLIKTRGQQVTLSCSPISGHRSVSWYQQTPGQGLQFLFEYFSETQRNKGNFPGRFSGRQFSNSRSEMNVSTLELGDSALYLCASSWTGETTEAFFGQGTRLTVV.

This rearrangement joins TRBV27 to TRBJ1-2; 9 positions match TRBD1. From germline, CDR1 is MNHEY and CDR2 SMNVEV (reference sequence). V was clipped by 7 bases and J by 6 bases; unmatched bases: 18. The CDR3 sequence is 17 residues long. The CDR3, as DNA: TGTGCCAGCACCCCCCTGACAGGGGGAAGTGGTGGTGATGGCTACACCTTC. Encoded protein: CASTPLTGGSGGDGYTF.

The chain carries TRBV14 and TRBJ2-1, with a weak D call TRBD2 (6 bases). Germline loops: CDR1 SGHDN, CDR2 FVKESK. This CDR3 region has 15 residues. V lost 0 bases, J lost 11 bases, and 17 bases lay in between. The CDR3 reads CASSQDRRDHTKQFF. CDR3 in DNA: TGTGCCAGCAGCCAAGATAGGAGGGACCATACCAAGCAGTTCTTC.

The chain couples TRBV4-3 to TRBJ2-1; TRBD2 agrees at 10 bases. The CDR3 is 16 residues long. V shed 0 bases, J shed 3 bases, and the junction held 2 bases outside the gene matches. Germline CDR1 is LGHNA and CDR2 is YSLEER. CDR3 in amino acids: CASSQDIAGGYNEQFF. The CDR3, as DNA: TGCGCCAGCAGCCAAGATATAGCGGGAGGCTACAATGAGCAGTTCTTC.

V gene TRBV13 combines with J gene TRBJ1-2; TRBD1 agrees at 8 bases. Germline V gives CDR1 PRHDT, CDR2 FYEKMQ (reference sequence). Trimming cost V 8 bases and J 6 bases; bases outside gene matches: 14. This CDR3 has 15 residues. The CDR3 protein is CASSGTGGIRDGYTF. CDR3 bases: TGTGCCAGCTCCGGGACAGGAGGGATTAGGGATGGCTACACCTTC.

The V and J genes are TRBV4-1 and TRBJ2-3; D remains ambiguous. This CDR3 spans 16 amino acids. Trimming shortened V by 1 base and J by 0 bases, and 11 bases separated the two germline ends. Germline CDR1 is MGHRA and CDR2 is YSYEKL. The DNA for the CDR3 is TGCGCCAGCAGCCAAGTAGGTGCCTCTAGCACAGATACGCAGTATTTT. It is translated as CASSQVGASSTDTQYF.

This clone was picked up one time. The chain recombines TRBV4-1 with TRBJ1-6; possibly TRBD1 for D (5 bases). Per germline, CDR1 MGHRA and CDR2 YSYEKL. The CDR3 is 15 amino acids. V shed 2 bases and J shed 10 bases, with 15 bases lying between them. The DNA for the CDR3 is TGCGCCAGCAGCCAAATGCGGCAGGGAGAATCACCCCTCCACTTT. Its translation is CASSQMRQGESPLHF.

This sequence joins TRBV4-1 and TRBJ1-1; D is uncertain. Trimming cost V 3 bases and J 4 bases, with 12 bases left between them. The CDR3 length is 14 residues. The germline V gene encodes CDR1 MGHRA and CDR2 YSYEKL. This chain's CDR3 is CASSHLRFGTEAFF. The CDR3 DNA is TGCGCCAGCAGCCATTTACGATTCGGCACTGAAGCTTTCTTT.

This chain connects TRBV29-1 to TRBJ2-5, with D perhaps matching TRBD1 (6 bases). The J call could be wrong; TRBJ2-7 is a better fit for the DNA end. CDR1 and CDR2 (germline): SQVTM, ANQGSEA. This CDR3 has 12 residues. The CDR3 DNA is TGCAGCGTTAGGGGGTCTGCCTACGAGCAGTACTTC. Amino acid sequence: CSVRGSAYEQYF.

This clone was observed a few times. The chain employs TRBV7-9 and TRBJ1-1, with TRBD1 matching over 7 bases. There are 12 residues in the CDR3. The germline gives CDR1 SEHNR, CDR2 FQNEAQ (reference sequence). J lost 6 bases, V lost 5 bases, and 3 bases had no gene match. DNA of the CDR3: TGTGCCAGCAGCGTCGACAGGGCTGAAGCTTTCTTT. Protein sequence: CASSVDRAEAFF.

In the case of this clone: At the DNA level, this CDR3 is encoded by other sequences in the same sample as well. J is TRBJ2-7 and V is TRBV19, with TRBD1 identical over 7 bases. This CDR3 is 14 amino acids long. The ends lost 5 bases at V and 0 bases at J; junction bases unmatched: 4. Germline V lookup: CDR1 LNHDA, CDR2 SQIVND (reference sequence). The CDR3 region is CASSVGTDSYEQYF. The CDR3 nucleotides are TGTGCCAGTAGTGTCGGGACAGACTCCTACGAGCAGTACTTC.